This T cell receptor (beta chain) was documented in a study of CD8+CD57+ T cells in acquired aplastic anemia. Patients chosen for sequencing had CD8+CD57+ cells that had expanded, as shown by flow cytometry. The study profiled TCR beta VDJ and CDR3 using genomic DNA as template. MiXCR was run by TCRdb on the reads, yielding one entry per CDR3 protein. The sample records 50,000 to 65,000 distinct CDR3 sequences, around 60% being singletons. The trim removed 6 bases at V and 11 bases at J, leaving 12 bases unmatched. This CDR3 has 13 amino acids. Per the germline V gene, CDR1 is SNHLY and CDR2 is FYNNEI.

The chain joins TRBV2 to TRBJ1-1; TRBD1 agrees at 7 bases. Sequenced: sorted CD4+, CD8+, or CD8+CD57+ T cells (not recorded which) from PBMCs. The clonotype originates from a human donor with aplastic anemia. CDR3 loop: CASSGKGGGEAFF. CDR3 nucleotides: TGTGCCAGCAGCGGGAAAGGGGGCGGGGAGGCTTTCTTT. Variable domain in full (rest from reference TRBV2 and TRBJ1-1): EPEVTQTPSHQVTQMGQEVILRCVPISNHLYFYWYRQILGQKVEFLVSFYNNEISEKSEIFDDQFSVERPDGSNFTLKIRSTKLEDSAMYFCASSGKGGGEAFFGQGTRLTVV.